The T cell receptor (beta chain) under discussion was sequenced for a study of T cells in Graves' hyperthyroidism and ophthalmopathy. In germline, CDR1 is MNHNY, CDR2 SVGAGI (reference sequence). With 2 bases removed from V and 6 bases from J, the gap between germline ends came to 8 bases. The CDR3 totals 12 residues. What was amplified from RNA transcripts were TCR beta CDR3 regions. The primer set for the first-round RT-PCR of the TCR CDR3 was HTBI. One entry per CDR3 protein, called by TCRdb with MiXCR from the multiplex PCR reads. The table lists hundreds of thousands of distinct CDR3 sequences, 40% to 55% of them singletons, with less than 8.5% in the top ten. This clonotype was observed at least ten times.

Sequencing used peripheral blood or thyroid tissue (not recorded which). The TCR comes from an adult man with Graves' disease, either hyperthyroidism or ophthalmopathy (not recorded which). V usage is TRBV6-6 and J usage is TRBJ2-7, with D perhaps matching TRBD1 (6 bases). The CDR3: CASSYGQREQYF. CDR3 coding DNA: TGTGCCAGCAGTTACGGACAGCGCGAGCAGTACTTC.